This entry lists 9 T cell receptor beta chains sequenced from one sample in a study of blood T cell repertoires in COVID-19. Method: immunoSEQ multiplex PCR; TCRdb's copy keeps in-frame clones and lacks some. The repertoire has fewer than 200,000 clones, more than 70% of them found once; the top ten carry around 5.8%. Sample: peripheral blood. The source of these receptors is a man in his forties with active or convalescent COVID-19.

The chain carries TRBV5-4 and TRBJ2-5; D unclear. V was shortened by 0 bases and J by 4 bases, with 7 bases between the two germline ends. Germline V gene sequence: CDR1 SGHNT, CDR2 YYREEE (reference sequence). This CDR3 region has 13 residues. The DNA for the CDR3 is TGTGCCAGCAGCTTGGGGTCAGGAGAGACCCAGTACTTC. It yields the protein CASSLGSGETQYF.

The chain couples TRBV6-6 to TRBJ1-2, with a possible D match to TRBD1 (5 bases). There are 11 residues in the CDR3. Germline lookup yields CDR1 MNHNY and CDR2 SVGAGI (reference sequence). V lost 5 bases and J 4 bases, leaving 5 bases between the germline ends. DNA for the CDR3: TGTGCCAGCAGTAGGGGCTATGGCTACACCTTC. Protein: CASSRGYGYTF.

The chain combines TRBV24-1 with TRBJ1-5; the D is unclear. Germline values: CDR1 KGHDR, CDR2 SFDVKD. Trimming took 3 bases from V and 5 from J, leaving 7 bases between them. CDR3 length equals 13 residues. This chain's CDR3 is CATSDRDYQPQHF. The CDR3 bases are TGTGCCACCAGTGATCGGGATTATCAGCCCCAGCATTTT.

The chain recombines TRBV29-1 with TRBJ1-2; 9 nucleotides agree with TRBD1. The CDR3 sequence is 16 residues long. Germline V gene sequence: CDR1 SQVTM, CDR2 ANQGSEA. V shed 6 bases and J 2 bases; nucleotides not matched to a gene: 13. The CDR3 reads CSVARDRVGTNYGYTF. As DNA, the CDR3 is TGCAGCGTGGCCCGGGACAGGGTCGGGACCAACTATGGCTACACCTTC.

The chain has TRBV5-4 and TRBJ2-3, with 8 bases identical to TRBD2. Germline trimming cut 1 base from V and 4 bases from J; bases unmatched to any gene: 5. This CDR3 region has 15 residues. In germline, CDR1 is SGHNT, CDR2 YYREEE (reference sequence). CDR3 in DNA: TGTGCCAGCAGCTTGATTAGCGGGGCTTCAGATACGCAGTATTTT. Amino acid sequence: CASSLISGASDTQYF.

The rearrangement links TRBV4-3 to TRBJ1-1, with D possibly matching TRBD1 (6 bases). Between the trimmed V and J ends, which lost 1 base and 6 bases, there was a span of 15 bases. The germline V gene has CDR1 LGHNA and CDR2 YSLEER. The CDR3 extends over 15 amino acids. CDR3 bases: TGCGCCAGCAGCCAAGGGGCCAGGGGTTCCCCTGAAGCTTTCTTT. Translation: CASSQGARGSPEAFF.

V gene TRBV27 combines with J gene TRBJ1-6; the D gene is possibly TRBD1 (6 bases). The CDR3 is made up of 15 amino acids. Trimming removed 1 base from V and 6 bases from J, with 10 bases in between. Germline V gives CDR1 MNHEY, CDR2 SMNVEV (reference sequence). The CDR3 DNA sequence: TGTGCCAGCAGTTTATGGGACAACCTTAATTCACCCCTCCACTTT. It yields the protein CASSLWDNLNSPLHF.

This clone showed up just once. The CDR3 sequence is CATSRERQSPEAFF. The CDR3 DNA sequence: TGTGCCACCAGCAGAGAAAGACAGAGCCCTGAAGCTTTCTTT. The chain combines TRBV15 with TRBJ1-1; TRBD1 is a possible D gene (5 bases). The CDR3 contains 14 residues. Trimming took off 0 bases at V and 6 bases at J, with 11 bases between the two ends. Germline V gene sequence: CDR1 LNHNV, CDR2 YYDKDF (reference sequence).

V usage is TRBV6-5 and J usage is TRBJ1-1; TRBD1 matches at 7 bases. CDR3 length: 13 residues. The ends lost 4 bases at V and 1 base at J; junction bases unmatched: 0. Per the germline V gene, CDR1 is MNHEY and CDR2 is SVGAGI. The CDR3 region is CASSWTGNTEAFF. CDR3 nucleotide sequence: TGTGCCAGCAGTTGGACAGGGAACACTGAAGCTTTCTTT.